One sample yielded the 18 T cell receptor beta chains listed below, sequenced in a study of CD8+ T cells in alopecia areata. Extraction of RNA preceded its reverse transcription into cDNA, which served as the sequencing template. Some clones are missing from TCRdb's copy, which holds only in-frame ones; the method was immunoSEQ multiplex PCR. The table records 100,000 to 150,000 clones, 45% to 65% of them present only once. The material sequenced was CD4+ T cells sorted from blood, taken at week 0. These receptors were obtained from a human donor with alopecia areata.

This chain connects TRBV7-9 to TRBJ1-5; D uncertain. The CDR3 totals 14 residues. Trimming removed 0 bases at V and 1 base at J, with 4 bases between. Looked up from germline, CDR1 is SEHNR and CDR2 is FQNEAQ (reference sequence). As DNA, the CDR3 is TGTGCCAGCAGCTTAGCTGGGAGCAATCAGCCCCAGCATTTT. This encodes CASSLAGSNQPQHF. The full variable domain, completed using reference TRBV7-9 and TRBJ1-5, is DTGVSQNPRHKITKRGQNVTFRCDPISEHNRLYWYRQTLGQGPEFLTYFQNEAQLEKSRLLSDRFSAERPKGSFSTLEIQRTEQGDSAMYLCASSLAGSNQPQHFGDGTRLSIL.

This clone was counted only a few times. CDR3 residues: CASSQEQVRGQPQHF. DNA of the CDR3: TGCGCCAGCAGCCAAGAACAAGTTAGGGGACAGCCCCAGCATTTT. The chain recombines TRBV4-1 with TRBJ1-5, with D possibly being TRBD1 (5 bases). The CDR3 totals 15 residues. CDR1 is MGHRA and CDR2 is YSYEKL in the germline V gene. V was shortened by 0 bases and J by 7 bases, with 13 bases between the two germline ends.

The V call is TRBV2, the J call TRBJ1-2, with a possible D match to TRBD1 (6 bases). CDR1 and CDR2 from the germline V gene are SNHLY and FYNNEI. Trimming pared 10 bases from V and 2 bases from J, leaving 8 bases between. The CDR3 is made up of 11 amino acids. CDR3 in DNA: TGTGCCACCACAGGGAACTATGGCTACACCTTC. It codes for CATTGNYGYTF.

The chain uses TRBV18 and TRBJ2-5, with 7 nucleotides matching TRBD2. This CDR3 is built from 14 residues. Germline V lookup: CDR1 KGHSH, CDR2 LQKENI. Trimming at V came to 4 bases and at J to 4 bases, leaving 6 bases not matched to a gene. The CDR3 sequence is CASSLETSRETQYF. Written as DNA, the CDR3 is TGTGCCAGCTCACTGGAGACTAGCAGAGAGACCCAGTACTTC.

J is TRBJ1-2 and V is TRBV5-1; a possible D gene is TRBD1 (5 bases). The CDR3 contains 13 residues. Germline V gene sequence: CDR1 SGHRS, CDR2 YFSETQ. Trimming cost V 4 bases and J 3 bases, with 10 bases left between them. CDR3 sequence: CASSPGRDYGYTF. CDR3 nucleotide sequence: TGCGCCAGCAGCCCGGGACGGGACTATGGCTACACCTTC. The entire variable domain, with the rest obtained from reference TRBV5-1 and TRBJ1-2, is as follows: KAGVTQTPRYLIKTRGQQVTLSCSPISGHRSVSWYQQTPGQGLQFLFEYFSETQRNKGNFPGRFSGRQFSNSRSEMNVSTLELGDSALYLCASSPGRDYGYTFGSGTRLTVV.

V is TRBV15 and J is TRBJ1-1, with TRBD1 matching 9 bases. Per the germline V gene, CDR1 is LNHNV and CDR2 is YYDKDF (reference sequence). The CDR3 sequence is 15 residues long. The ends lost 0 bases at V and 8 bases at J; junction bases unmatched: 7. CDR3 protein: CATSRDRDRAGEAFF. As DNA, the CDR3 is TGTGCCACCAGCAGAGACCGGGACAGGGCCGGAGAAGCTTTCTTT. Combining the CDR3 with reference TRBV15 and TRBJ1-1 gives the whole variable domain DAMVIQNPRYQVTQFGKPVTLSCSQTLNHNVMYWYQQKSSQAPKLLFHYYDKDFNNEADTPDNFQSRRPNTSFCFLDIRSPGLGDTAMYLCATSRDRDRAGEAFFGQGTRLTVV.

The rearrangement uses TRBV6-1 and TRBJ2-5, with D maybe TRBD2 (7 bases). Trimming stripped 7 bases from V and 4 bases from J, with 13 bases between. Germline V lookup: CDR1 MNHNS, CDR2 SASEGT. The CDR3 loop spans 13 amino acids. CDR3 loop: CASMQGGGETQYF. DNA of the CDR3: TGTGCCAGCATGCAAGGGGGGGGAGAGACCCAGTACTTC.

The chain links TRBV4-1 to TRBJ1-1; TRBD1 might be the D (6 bases). Per the germline V gene, CDR1 is MGHRA and CDR2 is YSYEKL. This CDR3 comprises 13 residues. V was shortened by 4 bases and J by 7 bases, with 13 bases between the two germline ends. The CDR3, as DNA: TGCGCCAGCAGCCCAGGGGTAAGATATGAAGCTTTCTTT. This encodes CASSPGVRYEAFF.

On this clone itself: Relative to the germline gene, one junction end is altered; a read error may explain this. The chain uses TRBV5-1 and TRBJ2-3, with 11 bases aligning to TRBD2. The germline CDR1 and CDR2 sequences are SGHRS and YFSETQ. The CDR3 contains 14 residues. The CDR3 loop reads CTSYLAGGEDTQYF. CDR3 DNA sequence: TGCACCAGCTACCTAGCGGGAGGAGAAGATACGCAGTATTTT.

This clone was observed once. The chain has TRBV2 and TRBJ1-2, with D possibly TRBD1 on 5 matching bases. The CDR3 is made up of 12 amino acids. Trimming pared 5 bases from V and 7 bases from J, leaving 11 bases between. Germline V gene sequence: CDR1 SNHLY, CDR2 FYNNEI. The CDR3 region has the DNA TGTGCCAGCAGTATATCAGGGTCTGGCTACACCTTC. Amino acid sequence: CASSISGSGYTF.

The V gene is TRBV25-1, the J gene TRBJ1-4; 8 bases align to TRBD1. Losses at the gene ends were 4 bases for V and 8 bases for J; bases not matched to a gene: 12. The CDR3 covers 16 residues. Germline V gene sequence: CDR1 MGHDK, CDR2 SYGVNS. The CDR3 protein is CASSAQMTGAGEKLFF. CDR3 in DNA: TGTGCCAGCAGTGCCCAAATGACAGGGGCAGGGGAAAAACTGTTTTTT.

The chain employs TRBV5-1 and TRBJ2-3; 11 positions agree with TRBD2. The V gene end was trimmed by 0 bases and the J gene end by 2 bases; junction bases not matched to a gene: 8. The CDR3 contains 18 residues. Germline assignment: CDR1 SGHRS and CDR2 YFSETQ. This CDR3 is CASSLGLAGGATTDTQYF. CDR3 sequence (DNA): TGCGCCAGCAGCTTGGGTCTAGCGGGGGGCGCTACCACAGATACGCAGTATTTT.

The chain couples TRBV5-1 to TRBJ1-2; TRBD1 is a possible D gene (5 bases). The CDR3 totals 13 residues. V was shortened by 4 bases and J by 6 bases, with 13 bases between the two germline ends. Germline V CDR1 and CDR2: SGHRS, YFSETQ. The CDR3 coding sequence is TGCGCCAGCAGCAATTCAGGGTGGGATGGCTACACCTTC. Its translation is CASSNSGWDGYTF.

This sequence joins TRBV7-9 and TRBJ1-4, with a weak D call TRBD1 (5 bases). The CDR3 is made up of 13 amino acids. Germline CDR1 SEHNR, CDR2 FQNEAQ (reference sequence). V was trimmed by 9 bases and J by 5 bases, leaving 13 bases between them. The CDR3 DNA reads as TGTGCCAGTCTGCGGGGACCGAATGAAAAACTGTTTTTT. This sequence encodes CASLRGPNEKLFF.

This chain uses TRBV18 with TRBJ2-4; D not certain. This CDR3 contains 15 residues. CDR1 is KGHSH and CDR2 is LQKENI in the germline V gene. Trimming left V 0 bases short and J 0 bases short, with 6 bases between. The CDR3 region has the DNA TGTGCCAGCTCACCACCTCCTGTAGCCAAAAACATTCAGTACTTC. It is translated as CASSPPPVAKNIQYF.

The DNA for the CDR3 is TGTGCCAGCAGCCCGGGGACCGGGACAGGGCTTGCAGATACGCAGTATTTT. Translated: CASSPGTGTGLADTQYF. The chain joins TRBV5-4 to TRBJ2-3; 9 positions agree with TRBD1. V gave up 4 bases and J gave up 4 bases; unmatched junction bases: 13. The germline V gene has CDR1 SGHNT and CDR2 YYREEE (reference sequence). The CDR3 loop spans 17 amino acids.

This CDR3 reads CASSSQGISYGYTF. DNA for the CDR3: TGTGCCAGCAGCTCACAGGGAATCTCTTATGGCTACACCTTC. The V gene is TRBV6-6, the J gene TRBJ1-2, with D possibly being TRBD1 (6 bases). The CDR3 length is 14 residues. Trimming left V 6 bases short and J 5 bases short, with 16 bases between. Per germline, CDR1 MNHNY and CDR2 SVGAGI (reference sequence).

V gene TRBV6-5 combines with J gene TRBJ2-3, with D tentatively TRBD1 (6 bases). Trimming pared 7 bases from V and 0 bases from J, leaving 8 bases between. Germline loops: CDR1 MNHEY, CDR2 SVGAGI. CDR3 length: 13 residues. For the CDR3, the DNA is TGTGCCAGCAAAAGGGGGAGCACAGATACGCAGTATTTT. This sequence encodes CASKRGSTDTQYF.